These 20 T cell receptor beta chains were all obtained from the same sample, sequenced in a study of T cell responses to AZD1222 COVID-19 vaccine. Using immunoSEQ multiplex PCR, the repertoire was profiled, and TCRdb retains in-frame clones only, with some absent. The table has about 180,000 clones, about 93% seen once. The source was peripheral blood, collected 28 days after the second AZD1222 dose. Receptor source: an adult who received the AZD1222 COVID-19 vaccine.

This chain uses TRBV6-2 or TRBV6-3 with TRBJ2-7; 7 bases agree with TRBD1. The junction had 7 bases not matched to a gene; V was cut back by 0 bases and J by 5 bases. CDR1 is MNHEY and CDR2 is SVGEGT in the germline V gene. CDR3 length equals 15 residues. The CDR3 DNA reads TGTGCCAGCAGTTACTCCAGCAGGGGGTCAGACGAGCAGTACTTC. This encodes CASSYSSRGSDEQYF.

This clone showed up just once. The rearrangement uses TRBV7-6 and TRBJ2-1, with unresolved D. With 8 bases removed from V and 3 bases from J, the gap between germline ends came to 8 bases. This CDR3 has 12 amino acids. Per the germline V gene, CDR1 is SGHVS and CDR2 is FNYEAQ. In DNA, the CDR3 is TGTGCCAGCTTCCTCCTCTACAATGAGCAGTTCTTC. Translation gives CASFLLYNEQFF. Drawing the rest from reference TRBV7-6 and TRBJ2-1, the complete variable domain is GAGVSQSPRYKVTKRGQDVALRCDPISGHVSLYWYRQALGQGPEFLTYFNYEAQQDKSGLPNDRFSAERPEGSISTLTIQRTEQRDSAMYRCASFLLYNEQFFGPGTRLTVL.

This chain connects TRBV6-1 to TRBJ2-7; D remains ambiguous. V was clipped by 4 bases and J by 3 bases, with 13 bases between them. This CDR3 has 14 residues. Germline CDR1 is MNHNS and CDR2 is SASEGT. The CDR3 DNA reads TGTGCCAGCAGTGGAGCTGCCTGGGACTACGAGCAGTACTTC. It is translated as CASSGAAWDYEQYF.

The CDR3 loop is CASSLVWAGSEQYF. CDR3 bases: TGTGCCAGCAGCTTAGTTTGGGCAGGGAGCGAGCAGTACTTC. This sequence joins TRBV7-2 and TRBJ2-7, with D tentatively TRBD1 or TRBD2 (5 bases each). The V and J ends lost 1 base and 6 bases respectively, with 13 bases between them. This CDR3 has 14 residues. Germline CDR1 is SGHTA and CDR2 is FQGNSA. Full variable domain (rest looked up from reference TRBV7-2 and TRBJ2-7): GAGVSQSPSNKVTEKGKDVELRCDPISGHTALYWYRQSLGQGLEFLIYFQGNSAPDKSGLPSDRFSAERTGGSVSTLTIQRTQQEDSAVYLCASSLVWAGSEQYFGPGTRLTVT.

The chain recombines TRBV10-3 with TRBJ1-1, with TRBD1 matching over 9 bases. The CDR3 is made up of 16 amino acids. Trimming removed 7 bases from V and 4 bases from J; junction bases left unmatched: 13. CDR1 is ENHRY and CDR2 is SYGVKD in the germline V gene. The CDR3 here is CAITPGQGSAITEAFF. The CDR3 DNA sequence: TGTGCCATCACCCCGGGACAGGGATCCGCTATCACTGAAGCTTTCTTT.

The CDR3, as DNA: TGTGCCAGCAGTGATGGACAGGGGAGGAATGAGCAGTTCTTC. Protein: CASSDGQGRNEQFF. The V gene is TRBV6-1, the J gene TRBJ2-1; 9 bases agree with TRBD1. Unmatched junction bases numbered 4, after V lost 3 bases and J lost 7 bases. The CDR3 runs to 14 residues. Germline loops: CDR1 MNHNS, CDR2 SASEGT.

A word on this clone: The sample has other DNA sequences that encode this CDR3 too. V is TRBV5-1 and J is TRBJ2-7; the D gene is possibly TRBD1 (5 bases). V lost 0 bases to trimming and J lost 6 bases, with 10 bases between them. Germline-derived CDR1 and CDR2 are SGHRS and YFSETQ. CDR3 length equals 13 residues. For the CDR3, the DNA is TGCGCCAGCAGCTTGGTGCAGGGCGGCGAGCAGTACTTC. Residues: CASSLVQGGEQYF.

As DNA, the CDR3 is TGTGCCAGCAGCTTAGGGCAGGGAGTCTACGAGCAGTACTTC. Translation: CASSLGQGVYEQYF. J is TRBJ2-7 and V is TRBV7-9; tentatively, D is TRBD1 or TRBD2 (5 bases each). V lost 1 base and J lost 3, with 10 bases in between. Per germline, CDR1 SEHNR and CDR2 FQNEAQ (reference sequence). The CDR3 extends over 14 amino acids.

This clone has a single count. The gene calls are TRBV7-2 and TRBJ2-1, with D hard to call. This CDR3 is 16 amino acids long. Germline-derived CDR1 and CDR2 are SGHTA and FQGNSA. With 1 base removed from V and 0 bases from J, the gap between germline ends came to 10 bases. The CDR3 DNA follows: TGTGCCAGCAGCTTAGTCGGCGTGAGCTCCTACAATGAGCAGTTCTTC. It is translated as CASSLVGVSSYNEQFF.

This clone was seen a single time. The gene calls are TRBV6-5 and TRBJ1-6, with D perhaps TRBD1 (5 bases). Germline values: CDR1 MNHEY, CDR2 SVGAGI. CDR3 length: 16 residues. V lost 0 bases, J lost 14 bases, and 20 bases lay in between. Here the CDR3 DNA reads TGTGCCAGCAGTTACTCGGGGGGGGGATTTATAACATCCCTCCACTTT. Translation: CASSYSGGGFITSLHF.

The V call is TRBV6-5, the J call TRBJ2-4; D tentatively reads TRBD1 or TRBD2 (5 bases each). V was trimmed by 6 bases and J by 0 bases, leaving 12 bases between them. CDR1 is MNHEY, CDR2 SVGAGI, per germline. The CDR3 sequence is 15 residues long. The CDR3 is CASRLGTLAKNIQYF. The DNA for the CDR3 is TGTGCCAGCAGGCTCGGGACGCTAGCCAAAAACATTCAGTACTTC.

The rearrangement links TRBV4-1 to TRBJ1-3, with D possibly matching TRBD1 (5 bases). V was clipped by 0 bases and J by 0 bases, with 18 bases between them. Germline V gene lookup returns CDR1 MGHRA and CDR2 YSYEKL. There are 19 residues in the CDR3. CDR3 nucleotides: TGCGCCAGCAGCCAAGACGATCCTACCACAGGTTACTCTGGAAACACCATATATTTT. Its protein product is CASSQDDPTTGYSGNTIYF.

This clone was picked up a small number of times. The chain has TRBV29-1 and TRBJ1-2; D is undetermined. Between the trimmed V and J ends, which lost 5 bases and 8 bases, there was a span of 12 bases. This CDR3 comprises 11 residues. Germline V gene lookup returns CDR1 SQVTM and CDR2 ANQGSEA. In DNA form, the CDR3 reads TGCAGCGTTTATATATTTTCGGGCTACACCTTC. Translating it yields CSVYIFSGYTF.

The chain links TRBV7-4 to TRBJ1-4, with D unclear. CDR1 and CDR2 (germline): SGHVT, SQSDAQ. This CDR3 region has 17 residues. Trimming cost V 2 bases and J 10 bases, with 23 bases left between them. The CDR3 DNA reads TGTGCCAGCAGCTTATGGATAGGGCCCGAGAAGGATGGAAAACTGTTTTTT. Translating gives CASSLWIGPEKDGKLFF. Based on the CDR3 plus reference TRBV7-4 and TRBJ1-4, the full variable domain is GAGVSQSPRYKVAKRGRDVALRCDSISGHVTLYWYRQTLGQGSEVLTYSQSDAQRDKSGRPSGRFSAERPERSVSTLKIQRTEQGDSAVYLCASSLWIGPEKDGKLFFGSGTQLSVL.

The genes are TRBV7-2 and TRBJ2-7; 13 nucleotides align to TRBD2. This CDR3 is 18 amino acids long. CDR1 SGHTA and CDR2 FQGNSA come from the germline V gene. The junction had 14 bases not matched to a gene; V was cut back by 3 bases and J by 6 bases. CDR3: CASSFAPAGTSGIVEQYF. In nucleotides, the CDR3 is TGTGCCAGCAGCTTCGCACCGGCCGGGACTAGCGGGATCGTCGAGCAGTACTTC.

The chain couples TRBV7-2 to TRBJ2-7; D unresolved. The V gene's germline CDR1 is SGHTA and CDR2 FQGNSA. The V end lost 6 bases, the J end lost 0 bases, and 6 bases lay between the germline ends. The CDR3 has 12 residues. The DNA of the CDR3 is TGTGCCAGCAGGCTGGACTCCTACGAGCAGTACTTC. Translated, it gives CASRLDSYEQYF.

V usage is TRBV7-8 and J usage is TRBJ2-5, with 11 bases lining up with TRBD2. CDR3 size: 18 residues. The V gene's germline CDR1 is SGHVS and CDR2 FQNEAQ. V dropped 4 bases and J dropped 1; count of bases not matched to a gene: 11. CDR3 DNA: TGTGCCAGCAGCTGGGGGCTAGCGGGAGGAGTGCCCCAAGAGACCCAGTACTTC. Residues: CASSWGLAGGVPQETQYF.

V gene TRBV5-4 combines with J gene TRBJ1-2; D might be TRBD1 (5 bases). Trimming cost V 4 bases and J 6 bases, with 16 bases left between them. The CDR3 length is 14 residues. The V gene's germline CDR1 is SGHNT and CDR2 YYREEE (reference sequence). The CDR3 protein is CASSGLGTLHGYTF. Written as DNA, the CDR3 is TGTGCCAGCAGCGGCCTCGGGACTCTCCATGGCTACACCTTC.

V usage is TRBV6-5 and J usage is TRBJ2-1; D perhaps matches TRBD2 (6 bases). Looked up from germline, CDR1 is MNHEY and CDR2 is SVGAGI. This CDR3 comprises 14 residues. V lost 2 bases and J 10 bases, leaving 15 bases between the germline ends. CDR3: CASSYPGGTGEQFF. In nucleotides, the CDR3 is TGTGCCAGCAGTTACCCTGGGGGGACGGGCGAGCAGTTCTTC.

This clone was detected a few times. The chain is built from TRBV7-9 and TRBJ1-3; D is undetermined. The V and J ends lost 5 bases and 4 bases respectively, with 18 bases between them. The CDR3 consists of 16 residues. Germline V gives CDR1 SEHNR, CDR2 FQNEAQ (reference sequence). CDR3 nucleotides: TGTGCCAGCAGCGTACGATCCGGGGTGAGCGGAAACACCATATATTTT. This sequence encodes CASSVRSGVSGNTIYF. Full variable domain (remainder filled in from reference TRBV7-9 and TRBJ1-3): DTGVSQNPRHKITKRGQNVTFRCDPISEHNRLYWYRQTLGQGPEFLTYFQNEAQLEKSRLLSDRFSAERPKGSFSTLEIQRTEQGDSAMYLCASSVRSGVSGNTIYFGEGSWLTVV.